A selection of T cell receptor beta chains follows, all from one sample in a study of shared clonotypes between healthy human individuals. Sequencing was performed with immunoSEQ multiplex PCR; in TCRdb, only in-frame clones are kept and a portion is missing. The table has hundreds of thousands of clones, 95% to 97% seen once. Sequencing was carried out using naive CD4+ T cells sorted from blood. These receptors came from a young woman in good health. CDR3s include the opening cysteine and the closing phenylalanine or tryptophan. A D gene is named only where the DNA matches it firmly. Clone size, where shown, is once, few, many, or a class for clones that have expanded.

D gene,J gene,CDR3 length,V gene,clone size,CDR3 protein,CDR3 DNA
TRBD1,TRBJ2-2,15,TRBV11-3,-,CASSQRTGHTGELFF,TGTGCCAGCAGCCAGAGGACAGGGCACACCGGGGAGCTGTTTTTT
TRBD1,TRBJ1-4,14,TRBV5-1,-,CASSVTGEYEKLFF,TGCGCCAGCAGCGTGACAGGGGAGTACGAAAAACTGTTTTTT
-,TRBJ2-4,13,TRBV15,-,CATGRESKNIQYF,TGTGCCACGGGGCGTGAAAGCAAAAACATTCAGTACTTC
-,TRBJ1-1,13,TRBV18,-,CASSPGGNTEAFF,TGTGCCAGCTCACCGGGGGGTAACACTGAAGCTTTCTTT
TRBD2,TRBJ2-2,16,TRBV11-2,once,CASSRRGGVGTGELFF,TGTGCCAGCAGCCGTCGCGGGGGAGTTGGGACCGGGGAGCTGTTTTTT
-,TRBJ1-1,14,TRBV6-5,-,CASRPGGSNTEAFF,TGTGCCAGCAGACCCGGGGGCTCTAACACTGAAGCTTTCTTT
TRBD2,TRBJ2-3,14,TRBV29-1,-,CSVAGTSGTDTQYF,TGCAGCGTTGCTGGGACTAGCGGCACAGATACGCAGTATTTT
TRBD1,TRBJ1-2,16,TRBV4-1,-,CASSQRDRVLYYGYTF,TGCGCCAGCAGCCAAAGGGACAGGGTGTTGTACTATGGCTACACCTTC
-,TRBJ2-1,17,TRBV21-1,-,CASSKASGLSSYNEQFF,TGTGCCAGCAGCAAAGCTAGCGGGCTAAGCTCCTACAATGAGCAGTTCTTC
TRBD2,TRBJ2-5,15,TRBV11-2,-,CASSTRLAGEETQYF,TGTGCCAGCAGCACAAGACTAGCGGGAGAAGAGACCCAGTACTTC
-,TRBJ1-2,14,TRBV19,-,CASSTQDGNYGYTF,TGTGCCAGTAGTACTCAAGACGGTAACTATGGCTACACCTTC
-,TRBJ1-3,16,TRBV2,-,CASSETGTDSGNTIYF,TGTGCCAGCAGTGAAACGGGGACGGACTCTGGAAACACCATATATTTT
TRBD2,TRBJ2-7,15,TRBV19,-,CASRSAGGFSYEQYF,TGTGCCAGTAGATCGGCGGGGGGCTTCTCCTACGAGCAGTACTTC
-,TRBJ2-5,13,TRBV5-1,-,CASSPTGQETQYF,TGCGCCAGCAGTCCAACAGGGCAAGAGACCCAGTACTTC
TRBD2,TRBJ2-7,16,TRBV5-1,-,CASSARGLAGVGEQYF,TGCGCCAGCAGCGCGCGGGGACTAGCGGGAGTAGGCGAGCAGTACTTC
-,TRBJ1-1,13,TRBV29-1,-,CSVARGRDTEAFF,TGCAGCGTTGCCCGGGGAAGGGACACTGAAGCTTTCTTT